The 20 T cell receptor beta chains below were found in one sample sequenced in a study of CD8 T cells in ankylosing spondylitis. TCRdb reprocessed the 5' RACE reads via MiXCR and lists one record per CDR3 protein. The data contain 150,000 to 200,000 distinct CDR3 sequences, approximately 18% of them singletons. The specimen sequenced was blood, either unsorted or a sorted T cell fraction (not recorded which). These receptors all stem from a male donor under 30 with ankylosing spondylitis or in good health (not recorded which).

This clonotype came up many times. The genes are TRBV24-1 and TRBJ2-5; possibly TRBD2 for D (5 bases). Trimming took off 9 bases at V and 2 bases at J, with 6 bases between the two ends. The length of the CDR3 is 11 residues. CDR1 and CDR2 (germline): KGHDR, SFDVKD. The DNA of the CDR3 is TGTGCCACCGAGGGTCAAGAGACCCAGTACTTC. Protein sequence: CATEGQETQYF.

This clonotype was counted at least ten times. The chain links TRBV5-1 to TRBJ2-1, with 7 bases matching TRBD1. After removal of 0 bases from V and 6 bases from J, the junction contained 9 bases not matched to a gene. Germline lookup yields CDR1 SGHRS and CDR2 YFSETQ. This CDR3 has 16 residues. The CDR3: CASSLGGLAGGNEQFF. The DNA of the CDR3 is TGCGCCAGCAGCTTGGGGGGTCTGGCAGGGGGCAATGAGCAGTTCTTC.

This clonotype was detected many times. This chain links TRBV12-3 or TRBV12-4 with TRBJ2-2; 8 bases map to TRBD2. V lost 5 bases, J lost 6 bases, and 5 bases stayed unmatched. There are 14 residues in the CDR3. The CDR3 spells CASSAAGGPGELFF. Written as DNA, the CDR3 is TGTGCCAGCAGTGCGGCGGGAGGCCCCGGGGAGCTGTTTTTT.

This chain connects TRBV27 to TRBJ1-5; unclear D gene. Trimming left V 5 bases short and J 5 bases short, with 7 bases between. The germline CDR1 and CDR2 sequences are MNHEY and SMNVEV (reference sequence). The CDR3 consists of 12 residues. The CDR3, as DNA: TGTGCCAGCAGTCCTCCAGATCAGCCCCAGCATTTT. Residues: CASSPPDQPQHF.

This clonotype occurred many times. The chain links TRBV5-1 to TRBJ2-5; 9 positions match TRBD2. Trimming removed 4 bases from V and 2 bases from J; junction bases left unmatched: 3. The germline CDR1 and CDR2 sequences are SGHRS and YFSETQ. The CDR3 has 14 amino acids. As DNA, the CDR3 is TGCGCCAGCAGCCTCCTAGCGGGGCAAGAGACCCAGTACTTC. Residues: CASSLLAGQETQYF.

This clonotype has ten or more counts. The genes are TRBV5-1 and TRBJ2-5; 10 bases are shared with TRBD2. The CDR3 is 19 residues long. The ends lost 4 bases at V and 0 bases at J; junction bases unmatched: 15. Looked up from germline, CDR1 is SGHRS and CDR2 is YFSETQ. This chain's CDR3 is CASSLGSGRKTSYQETQYF. The CDR3 region has the DNA TGCGCCAGCAGCCTTGGTAGCGGGAGGAAAACTTCGTACCAAGAGACCCAGTACTTC.

This clonotype occurred many times. The chain uses TRBV18 and TRBJ2-1; 7 positions match TRBD2. From germline, CDR1 is KGHSH and CDR2 LQKENI. Unmatched junction bases numbered 7, after V lost 6 bases and J lost 5 bases. The CDR3 is 14 amino acids. DNA of the CDR3: TGTGCCAGCTCCCCTAGCGGCTTAGACAATGAGCAGTTCTTC. This encodes CASSPSGLDNEQFF.

This clonotype was counted at least ten times. The chain is built from TRBV6-5 and TRBJ2-2; no definite D call. The CDR3 runs 12 residues. Per germline, CDR1 MNHEY and CDR2 SVGAGI. V lost 0 bases and J lost 8, with 4 bases in between. CDR3 bases: TGTGCCAGCAGTTACTCGACGGGGGAGCTGTTTTTT. It yields the protein CASSYSTGELFF.

This clonotype was picked up many times. The chain uses TRBV2 and TRBJ2-3, with TRBD2 matching 7 bases. This CDR3 contains 15 residues. Trimming at V came to 3 bases and at J to 2 bases, leaving 5 bases not matched to a gene. Germline V gene lookup returns CDR1 SNHLY and CDR2 FYNNEI. CDR3 in amino acids: CASSDDSGVTDTQYF. The CDR3 nucleotides are TGTGCCAGCAGTGATGACAGCGGGGTCACAGATACGCAGTATTTT.

This clonotype was seen ten or more times. V and J are TRBV27 and TRBJ2-1; no definite D call. Germline V gene lookup returns CDR1 MNHEY and CDR2 SMNVEV (reference sequence). Deletions cut 0 bases from V and 7 bases from J, with 7 bases between. The CDR3 has 13 residues. CDR3 loop: CASSLSIRNEQFF. The CDR3 DNA reads as TGTGCCAGCAGTTTATCGATTCGTAATGAGCAGTTCTTC.

This clonotype appeared many times. The J gene is TRBJ2-2, the V gene TRBV11-3; 8 bases line up with TRBD2. The CDR3 has 19 residues. V lost 0 bases to trimming and J lost 2 bases; unmatched junction nucleotides: 11. Germline CDR1 and CDR2: SGHNT and YENEEA. CDR3 coding DNA: TGTGCCAGCAGCTTAGACGGGATGGTTAGCGGGGCCAACACCGGGGAGCTGTTTTTT. As protein: CASSLDGMVSGANTGELFF. The entire variable domain, with the rest obtained from reference TRBV11-3 and TRBJ2-2, is as follows: EAGVVQSPRYKIIEKKQPVAFWCNPISGHNTLYWYLQNLGQGPELLIRYENEEAVDDSQLPKDRFSAERLKGVDSTLKIQPAELGDSAVYLCASSLDGMVSGANTGELFFGEGSRLTVL.

The chain is built from TRBV7-9 and TRBJ1-5; maybe TRBD1 (6 bases). Trimming removed 0 bases at V and 7 bases at J, with 16 bases between. Germline V gene sequence: CDR1 SEHNR, CDR2 FQNEAQ (reference sequence). This CDR3 comprises 16 residues. The CDR3 DNA reads TGTGCCAGCAGCTTAGCGGACGCGGGGGCCGAACAGCCCCAGCATTTT. Translation: CASSLADAGAEQPQHF.

This clonotype has at least ten counts. The V and J genes are TRBV5-1 and TRBJ2-3, with 7 bases lining up with TRBD2. V lost 3 bases to trimming and J lost 3 bases; unmatched junction nucleotides: 7. The germline V gene has CDR1 SGHRS and CDR2 YFSETQ. The CDR3 is made up of 15 amino acids. CDR3 region: CASSSPGGSTDTQYF. The CDR3 DNA is TGCGCCAGCAGCTCCCCTGGCGGGAGTACAGATACGCAGTATTTT.

At least ten counts were recorded for this clonotype. The chain joins TRBV7-8 to TRBJ2-3; tentative D call: TRBD1 (6 bases). The CDR3 extends over 16 amino acids. Per the germline V gene, CDR1 is SGHVS and CDR2 is FQNEAQ. Between the trimmed V and J ends, which lost 0 bases and 0 bases, there was a span of 10 bases. CDR3 nucleotides: TGTGCCAGCAGCTTAGCGACAGGACTTAGCACAGATACGCAGTATTTT. As protein: CASSLATGLSTDTQYF.

This clonotype has ten or more counts. The chain links TRBV20-1 to TRBJ2-7, with D possibly matching TRBD2 (7 bases). V gave up 5 bases and J gave up 7 bases, with 15 bases separating them. In germline, CDR1 is DFQATT, CDR2 SNEGSKA (reference sequence). The CDR3 runs to 12 residues. The CDR3 loop is CSAWGGGEEQYV. CDR3 nucleotide sequence: TGCAGTGCTTGGGGGGGCGGGGAGGAGCAGTACGTC.

This clonotype showed up many times. CDR3 loop: CASSFTLDGANVLTF. As DNA, the CDR3 is TGTGCCAGCAGCTTTACGCTAGACGGGGCCAACGTCCTGACTTTC. The gene calls are TRBV7-8 and TRBJ2-6; D remains unclear. CDR1 SGHVS and CDR2 FQNEAQ come from the germline V gene. Deletions cut 3 bases from V and 4 bases from J, with 10 bases between. The CDR3 runs to 15 residues.

The V gene is TRBV20-1, the J gene TRBJ2-4; 8 bases agree with TRBD1. The CDR3 runs 16 residues. V lost 1 base and J lost 1; bases outside the gene matches: 6. The germline CDR1 and CDR2 sequences are DFQATT and SNEGSKA (reference sequence). The CDR3 coding sequence is TGCAGTGCTAGAGTCAACCGGGACAGGGCCAAAAACATTCAGTACTTC. Translating it yields CSARVNRDRAKNIQYF.

In this sample, this clonotype turned up many times. The V gene is TRBV18, the J gene TRBJ2-1; D not resolved. The CDR3 contains 15 residues. V was trimmed by 0 bases and J by 5 bases, leaving 11 bases between them. Per germline, CDR1 KGHSH and CDR2 LQKENI. The CDR3 here is CASSPPGIANNEQFF. The DNA for the CDR3 is TGTGCCAGCTCACCACCGGGAATAGCTAACAATGAGCAGTTCTTC.

This clonotype was counted at least ten times. The CDR3 sequence is CASSTLGDEQFF. The CDR3 bases are TGCGCCAGCAGCACGCTAGGAGATGAGCAGTTCTTC. The V gene is TRBV5-1, the J gene TRBJ2-1; D call uncertain. CDR1 is SGHRS, CDR2 YFSETQ, per germline. V shed 4 bases and J shed 8 bases, with 10 bases lying between them. There are 12 residues in the CDR3.

This clonotype appeared once. The chain has TRBV7-9 and TRBJ2-7; 10 nucleotides match TRBD2. CDR3 length: 15 residues. Germline V gene sequence: CDR1 SEHNR, CDR2 FQNEAQ (reference sequence). V dropped 2 bases and J dropped 6; count of bases not matched to a gene: 7. CDR3 sequence: CASSLSSSGSFEQYF. The DNA for the CDR3 is TGTGCCAGCAGCTTATCGTCTAGCGGGAGTTTCGAGCAGTACTTC. The variable domain in full, completed from reference TRBV7-9 and TRBJ2-7, reads DTGVSQNPRHKITKRGQNVTFRCDPISEHNRLYWYRQTLGQGPEFLTYFQNEAQLEKSRLLSDRFSAERPKGSFSTLEIQRTEQGDSAMYLCASSLSSSGSFEQYFGPGTRLTVT.